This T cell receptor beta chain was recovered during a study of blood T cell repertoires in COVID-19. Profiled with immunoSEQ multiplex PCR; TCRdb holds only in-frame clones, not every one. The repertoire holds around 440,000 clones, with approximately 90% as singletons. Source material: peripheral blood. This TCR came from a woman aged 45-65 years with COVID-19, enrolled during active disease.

CDR3 in amino acids: CASSLVGRSGYTF. For the CDR3, the DNA is TGTGCCAGCAGCTTAGTGGGGCGGTCAGGCTACACCTTC. The V and J genes are TRBV7-2 and TRBJ1-2; D is possibly TRBD1 (5 bases). CDR3 length equals 13 residues. Trimming left V 1 base short and J 8 bases short, with 11 bases between. Germline values: CDR1 SGHTA, CDR2 FQGNSA.